Listed below are T cell receptor beta chains from one sample, sequenced in a study of cytomegalovirus exposure and HLA in healthy donors. Sequencing was performed with immunoSEQ multiplex PCR; in TCRdb, only in-frame clones are kept and a portion is missing. The sample yields approximately 85,000 clones, more than 55% seen once. The sequenced sample was PBMCs. The source of these receptors is a woman in her twenties or thirties in good health and CMV-seropositive. CDR3s include the opening cysteine and the closing phenylalanine or tryptophan. Fields, in order: J gene, D gene, clone size, V gene, CDR3 DNA, CDR3 protein. D genes are given only for firm matches. Some rows mark clone size as missing; the rest say once, few, many or name a class of expanded clone.

TRBJ2-5,-,-,TRBV27,TGTGCCAGCAGCCAGGCCCAGGCTGGGGAGACCCAGTACTTC,CASSQAQAGETQYF
TRBJ2-7,-,-,TRBV23-1,TGCGCCAGCAGCCACGGCCCGGGCTCCTACGAGCAGTACTTC,CASSHGPGSYEQYF
TRBJ1-3,-,-,TRBV9,TGTGCCAGCAGACCCCAGGAGGGTGCTGGAAACACCATATATTTT,CASRPQEGAGNTIYF
TRBJ1-1,-,-,TRBV7-9,TGTGCCAGCAGCTCGCAAGGACAGCTGAACACTGAAGCTTTCTTT,CASSSQGQLNTEAFF
TRBJ2-1,TRBD2,-,TRBV19,TGTGCCAGTTCAGCGGGGGGGCTCAATGAGCAGTTCTTC,CASSAGGLNEQFF
TRBJ1-2,TRBD1,-,TRBV19,TGTGCCACCAGGACAGGGGGAGAAGGCTACACCTTC,CATRTGGEGYTF
TRBJ2-1,TRBD1,-,TRBV6-5,TGTGCCAGCTCTGGACAGGCCAATGAGCAGTTCTTC,CASSGQANEQFF
TRBJ2-2,TRBD2,-,TRBV12-5,TGTGCTAGTGGCCGGGACTACCCCACCGGGGAGCTGTTTTTT,CASGRDYPTGELFF
TRBJ2-3,TRBD1,-,TRBV5-4,TGTGCCAGCAGCGTCGACAGGGGGCGGTCAGATACGCAGTATTTT,CASSVDRGRSDTQYF
TRBJ1-2,-,-,TRBV10-2,TGCGCCAGCAGTGAGGCCCAGGCAGGCTCTAACTATGGCTACACCTTC,CASSEAQAGSNYGYTF
TRBJ1-1,-,few,TRBV6-1,TGTGCCAGCAGTGCCCCCGGAGAGCAAATCGGTTTCTTT,CASSAPGEQIGFF
TRBJ2-7,-,-,TRBV10-3,TGTGCCATCAGTGGCTCACAGGGTCCCGAGCAGTACTTC,CAISGSQGPEQYF
TRBJ1-1,-,-,TRBV6-5,TGTGCCAGTAACCTTGGAGGGTCTGTGAACACTGAAGCTTTCTTT,CASNLGGSVNTEAFF
TRBJ1-5,-,-,TRBV7-2,TGTGCCAGCAGCTCCTACGGGAGCAATCAGCCCCAGCATTTT,CASSSYGSNQPQHF
TRBJ2-3,TRBD1,few,TRBV10-3,TGTGCCATCAGTGGGGACAGACTCCTAGACACAGATACGCAGTATTTT,CAISGDRLLDTDTQYF
TRBJ2-7,TRBD2,-,TRBV6-5,TGTGCCAGCAGGGGACTAGAAAGGGGGTACGAGCAGTACTTC,CASRGLERGYEQYF
TRBJ1-1,TRBD1,few,TRBV2,TGTGCCAGCAGTAGGGACAGAAACACTGAAGCTTTCTTT,CASSRDRNTEAFF
TRBJ1-3,-,-,TRBV25-1,TGTGCCAGCAGTGGAACAGGGCCAGGAAACACCATATATTTT,CASSGTGPGNTIYF
TRBJ1-6,-,once,TRBV7-6,TGTGCCAGCAGCCGAGGGGGCTATAATTCACCCCTCCACTTT,CASSRGGYNSPLHF
TRBJ2-4,TRBD2,-,TRBV25-1,TGTGCCAGCAGTGAATCCCTACTAGCGTCCGCCGGTGACATTCAGTACTTC,CASSESLLASAGDIQYF
TRBJ1-2,-,-,TRBV7-2,TGTGCCAGCAGCTTATCAAAGGGGATGACTAACTATGGCTACACCTTC,CASSLSKGMTNYGYTF
TRBJ2-5,-,-,TRBV18,TGTGCCAGCTCACCTCGGGAGCTCCAAGAGACCCAGTACTTC,CASSPRELQETQYF
TRBJ1-6,TRBD1,-,TRBV9,TGTGCCAGCACAGAGGGGGACAGTAATTCACCCCTCCACTTT,CASTEGDSNSPLHF
TRBJ1-2,TRBD1,few,TRBV27,TGTGCCAGCAGGGCGACAGGGGGCGGGGGCGGCTACACCTTC,CASRATGGGGGYTF
TRBJ2-7,TRBD1,-,TRBV7-2,TGTGCCAGCAGCCCGGCGGTCGGGACAGCGACCTACGAGCAGTACTTC,CASSPAVGTATYEQYF
TRBJ2-3,TRBD2,-,TRBV10-3,TGTGCCATCAAGGCGGGGGGGGGCCCTACTAGCACAGATACGCAGTATTTT,CAIKAGGGPTSTDTQYF
TRBJ1-2,-,-,TRBV5-4,TGTGCCAGCAGCCAGATGACAGGCCCTACGGGGGGCTATGGCTACACCTTC,CASSQMTGPTGGYGYTF
TRBJ1-2,-,-,TRBV14,TGTGCCAGCAGCCAAGGTGGCAGATCCCCTAACTATGGCTACACCTTC,CASSQGGRSPNYGYTF
TRBJ2-7,TRBD2,-,TRBV5-1,TGCGCCAGCAGCTTGCCTAGCGGGGGGGCCTACGAGCAGTACTTC,CASSLPSGGAYEQYF
TRBJ1-2,TRBD1,-,TRBV5-6,TGTGCCAGCACCCTTTCCCCCACAGGGGCCTATGGCTACACCTTC,CASTLSPTGAYGYTF
TRBJ2-6,-,-,TRBV5-1,TGCGCCAGCAGCGAAACAGGCGCTGGGGCCAACGTCCTGACTTTC,CASSETGAGANVLTF